The rows below give T cell receptor beta chains drawn from one sample of a study of cytomegalovirus exposure and HLA in healthy donors. The repertoire was sequenced with immunoSEQ multiplex PCR; TCRdb's copy has only in-frame clones and lacks some. The repertoire table contains under 200,000 clones. What was sequenced was PBMCs. The receptors were sampled from a man aged 30 to 45 in good health and CMV-seronegative. Both conserved end residues are part of each CDR3. D genes are given only for firm matches.

TRBJ2-1 TRBD2 TRBV7-9 CASSLLAEAGNEQFF TGTGCCAGCAGCTTACTAGCGGAAGCCGGGAATGAGCAGTTCTTC
TRBJ2-2 TRBD1 TRBV2 CASNMDRMQHGELFF TGTGCCAGCAATATGGACAGGATGCAACACGGGGAGCTGTTTTTT
TRBJ2-7 . TRBV28 CASSSPGTSYEQYF TGTGCCAGCAGTTCCCCCGGGACAAGCTACGAGCAGTACTTC
TRBJ1-5 . TRBV9 CASSPGVSDQPQHF TGTGCCAGCAGCCCCGGGGTATCCGATCAGCCCCAGCATTTT
TRBJ1-6 . TRBV10-3 CAISERAGNNSPLHF TGTGCCATCAGTGAGAGGGCAGGGAATAATTCACCCCTCCACTTT
TRBJ2-7 TRBD2 TRBV4-2 CASSQQTSSYEQYF TGTGCCAGCAGCCAACAGACTAGCAGCTACGAGCAGTACTTC
TRBJ1-2 TRBD1 TRBV27 CASSLQGAVGYTF TGTGCCAGCAGTTTACAGGGGGCGGTTGGCTACACCTTC
TRBJ1-5 . TRBV27 CASSSGWSYNQPQHF TGTGCCAGCAGTTCCGGGTGGTCCTACAATCAGCCCCAGCATTTT
TRBJ1-2 TRBD1 TRBV18 CASSPGTENYGYTF TGTGCCAGCTCACCAGGGACAGAAAACTATGGCTACACCTTC
TRBJ1-2 TRBD1 TRBV19 CASKYRGTGYGYTF TGTGCCAGCAAATACAGGGGGACTGGATATGGCTACACCTTC